The rows below give T cell receptor beta chains drawn from one sample of a study of T cell responses to AZD1222 COVID-19 vaccine. The data were produced by immunoSEQ multiplex PCR, yet TCRdb's version contains in-frame clones alone and is incomplete. The data show roughly 58,000 clones, 75% to 90% seen once. The source material was peripheral blood, sampled on day 0 of MenACWY control vaccination. All receptors come from an adult in good health. The CDR3 runs from the conserved cysteine through the conserved F or W. Fields, in order: clone size, V gene, D gene, J gene, CDR3 protein, CDR3 DNA. A D gene is named only where the DNA matches it firmly. The size of a clone is reported for some rows only, either as once, few or many, or as a class for expanded clones.

>NA|TRBV6-1|TRBD1|TRBJ2-6
CASREDRASGANVLTF
TGTGCCAGCAGGGAAGACAGGGCGTCTGGGGCCAACGTCCTGACTTTC
>NA|TRBV18|NA|TRBJ2-1
CASSPEQGSYNEQFF
TGTGCCAGCTCACCAGAACAGGGTTCCTACAATGAGCAGTTCTTC
>NA|TRBV6-5|TRBD1|TRBJ1-6
CASSPRTGYNSPLHF
TGTGCCAGCAGTCCCCGGACAGGGTATAATTCACCCCTCCACTTT
>NA|TRBV7-9|NA|TRBJ2-5
CASSFITGSQETQYF
TGTGCCAGCAGCTTCATAACGGGCAGTCAAGAGACCCAGTACTTC
>NA|TRBV11-1|NA|TRBJ1-6
CASSVSDINNSPLHF
TGTGCCAGCAGCGTGTCGGACATCAATAATTCACCCCTCCACTTT
>NA|TRBV11-2|NA|TRBJ2-3
CASSLDPGFVTDTQYF
TGTGCCAGCAGCTTAGATCCAGGGTTCGTAACAGATACGCAGTATTTT
>NA|TRBV28|NA|TRBJ2-1
CASSSPRGEQFF
TGTGCCAGCAGTTCCCCTCGGGGAGAGCAGTTCTTC
>NA|TRBV5-1|NA|TRBJ1-5
CASRVGEGRNQPQHF
TGCGCCAGCAGGGTTGGGGAGGGCCGCAATCAGCCCCAGCATTTT
>NA|TRBV6-5|TRBD1|TRBJ2-7
CASRGTDYEQYF
TGTGCCAGCAGAGGGACAGACTACGAGCAGTACTTC
>NA|TRBV28|TRBD1|TRBJ1-4
CASSPQRQGARGWTNEKLFF
TGTGCCAGCAGCCCACAGAGACAGGGGGCGCGGGGTTGGACTAATGAAAAACTGTTTTTT
>NA|TRBV5-6|NA|TRBJ1-5
CASSPDGRNQPQHF
TGTGCCAGCAGCCCGGACGGACGCAATCAGCCCCAGCATTTT
>NA|TRBV27|NA|TRBJ2-4
CASSSGKIQGRGQYF
TGTGCCAGCAGTTCTGGAAAGATCCAGGGGAGGGGTCAGTACTTC
>NA|TRBV19|NA|TRBJ1-4
CASRAEAEKLFF
TGTGCCAGTAGGGCCGAGGCGGAAAAACTGTTTTTT
>NA|TRBV7-2|TRBD2|TRBJ2-3
CASSFLAGSTDTQYF
TGTGCCAGCAGCTTCTTAGCGGGGAGCACAGATACGCAGTATTTT
>NA|TRBV4-2|TRBD1|TRBJ2-2
CASSLGQGSGELFF
TGTGCCAGCAGCCTAGGACAGGGCAGCGGGGAGCTGTTTTTT
>NA|TRBV10-3|NA|TRBJ1-2
CAISGKANYGYTF
TGTGCCATCAGTGGGAAAGCGAACTATGGCTACACCTTC
>NA|TRBV18|NA|TRBJ2-1
CASSDRSNEQFF
TGTGCCAGCTCAGACAGGAGTAATGAGCAGTTCTTC
>medium-sized|TRBV19|NA|TRBJ1-3
CASRPGHNSGNTIYF
TGTGCCAGTAGACCGGGACACAACTCTGGAAACACCATATATTTT
>NA|TRBV3-1/TRBV3-2|TRBD1|TRBJ2-7
CASSRPGTEAYEQYF
TGTGCCAGCAGCCGGCCCGGGACAGAAGCCTACGAGCAGTACTTC
>NA|TRBV19|NA|TRBJ1-1
CASSINRDTEAFF
TGTGCCAGTAGTATAAATAGAGACACTGAAGCTTTCTTT
>NA|TRBV27|NA|TRBJ2-7
CASSWGGTPFYEQYF
TGTGCCAGCAGTTGGGGTGGGACACCCTTCTACGAGCAGTACTTC
>NA|TRBV7-2|NA|TRBJ1-2
CASSLEVGGYTF
TGTGCCAGCAGCTTAGAGGTTGGGGGCTACACCTTC